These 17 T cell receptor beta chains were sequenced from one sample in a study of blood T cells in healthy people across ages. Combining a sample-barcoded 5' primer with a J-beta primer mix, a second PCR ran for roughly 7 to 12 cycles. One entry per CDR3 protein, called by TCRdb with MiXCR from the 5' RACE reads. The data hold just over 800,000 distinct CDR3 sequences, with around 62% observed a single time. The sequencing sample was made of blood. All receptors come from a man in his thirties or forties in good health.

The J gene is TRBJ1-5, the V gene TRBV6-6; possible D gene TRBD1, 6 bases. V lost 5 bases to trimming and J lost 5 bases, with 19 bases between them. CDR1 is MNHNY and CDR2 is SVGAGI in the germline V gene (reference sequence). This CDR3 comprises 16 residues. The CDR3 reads CASSRHKGDRDQPQHF. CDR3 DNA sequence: TGTGCCAGCAGTCGCCATAAGGGGGACCGGGATCAGCCCCAGCATTTT.

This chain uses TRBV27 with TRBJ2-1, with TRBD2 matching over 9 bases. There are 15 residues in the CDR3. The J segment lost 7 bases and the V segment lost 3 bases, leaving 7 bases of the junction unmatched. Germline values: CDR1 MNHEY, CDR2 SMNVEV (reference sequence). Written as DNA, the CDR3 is TGTGCCAGCAGTTTTAGCGGGGGCGGGAGAAATGAGCAGTTCTTC. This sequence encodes CASSFSGGGRNEQFF.

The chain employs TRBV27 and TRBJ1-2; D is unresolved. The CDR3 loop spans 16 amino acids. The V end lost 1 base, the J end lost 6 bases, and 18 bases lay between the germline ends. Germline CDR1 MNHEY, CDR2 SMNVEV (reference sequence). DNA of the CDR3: TGTGCCAGCAGTTTATTCTTCCGGGCCCAAGGTGATGGCTACACCTTC. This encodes CASSLFFRAQGDGYTF.

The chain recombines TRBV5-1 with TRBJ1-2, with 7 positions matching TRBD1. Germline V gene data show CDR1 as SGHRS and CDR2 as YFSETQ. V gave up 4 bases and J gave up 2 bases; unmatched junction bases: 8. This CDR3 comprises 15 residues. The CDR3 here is CASSTWGQSNYGYTF. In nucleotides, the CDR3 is TGCGCCAGCAGCACCTGGGGACAGTCAAACTATGGCTACACCTTC. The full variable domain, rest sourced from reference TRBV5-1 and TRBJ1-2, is KAGVTQTPRYLIKTRGQQVTLSCSPISGHRSVSWYQQTPGQGLQFLFEYFSETQRNKGNFPGRFSGRQFSNSRSEMNVSTLELGDSALYLCASSTWGQSNYGYTFGSGTRLTVV.

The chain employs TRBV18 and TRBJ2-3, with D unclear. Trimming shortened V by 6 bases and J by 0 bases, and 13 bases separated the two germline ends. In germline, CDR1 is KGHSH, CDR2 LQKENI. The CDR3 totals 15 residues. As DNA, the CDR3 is TGTGCCAGCTCCCTTAAGGTCACCAGCACAGATACGCAGTATTTT. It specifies CASSLKVTSTDTQYF.

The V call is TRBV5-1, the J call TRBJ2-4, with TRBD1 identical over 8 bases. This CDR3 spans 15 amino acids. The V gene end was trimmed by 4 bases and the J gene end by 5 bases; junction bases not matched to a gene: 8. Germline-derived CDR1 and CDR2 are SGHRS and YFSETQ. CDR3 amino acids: CASSERTGIENIQYF. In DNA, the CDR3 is TGCGCCAGCAGCGAACGGACAGGGATAGAAAACATTCAGTACTTC.

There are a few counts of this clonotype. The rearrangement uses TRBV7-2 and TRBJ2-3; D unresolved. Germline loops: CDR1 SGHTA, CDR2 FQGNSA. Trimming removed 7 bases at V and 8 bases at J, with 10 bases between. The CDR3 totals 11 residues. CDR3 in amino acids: CASTSGATQYF. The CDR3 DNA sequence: TGTGCCAGCACCTCCGGCGCTACGCAGTATTTT.

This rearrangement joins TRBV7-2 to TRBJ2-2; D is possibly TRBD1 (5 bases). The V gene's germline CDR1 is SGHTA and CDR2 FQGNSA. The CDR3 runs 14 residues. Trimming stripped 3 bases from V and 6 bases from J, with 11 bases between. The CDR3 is CASSLTVNAGELFF. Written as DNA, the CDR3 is TGTGCCAGCAGCTTGACAGTTAACGCCGGGGAGCTGTTTTTT.

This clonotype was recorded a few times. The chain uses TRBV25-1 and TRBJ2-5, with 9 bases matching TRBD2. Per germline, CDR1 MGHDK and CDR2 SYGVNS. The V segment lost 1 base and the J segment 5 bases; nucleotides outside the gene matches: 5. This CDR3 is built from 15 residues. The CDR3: CASSESSGMVETQYF. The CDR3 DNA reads TGTGCCAGCAGTGAATCTAGCGGGATGGTTGAGACCCAGTACTTC.

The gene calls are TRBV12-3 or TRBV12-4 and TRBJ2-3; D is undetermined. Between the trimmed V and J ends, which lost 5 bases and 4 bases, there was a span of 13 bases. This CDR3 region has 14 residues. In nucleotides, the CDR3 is TGTGCCAGCAGTCCAAGGCTTCTGGCAGATACGCAGTATTTT. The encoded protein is CASSPRLLADTQYF.

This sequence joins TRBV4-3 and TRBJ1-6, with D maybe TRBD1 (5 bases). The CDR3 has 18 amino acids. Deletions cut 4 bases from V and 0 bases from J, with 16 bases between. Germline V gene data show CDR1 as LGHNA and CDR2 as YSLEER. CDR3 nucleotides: TGCGCCAGCAGCCCACTCCTTGCGGGGCCCTCCTATAATTCACCCCTCCACTTT. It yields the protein CASSPLLAGPSYNSPLHF.

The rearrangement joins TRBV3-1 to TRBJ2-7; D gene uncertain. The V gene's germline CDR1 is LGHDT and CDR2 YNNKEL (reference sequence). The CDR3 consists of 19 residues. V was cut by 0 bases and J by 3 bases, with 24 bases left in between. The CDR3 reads CASSQEPAADALLIYEQYF. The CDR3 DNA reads TGTGCCAGCAGCCAAGAACCCGCGGCTGACGCTCTCCTCATCTACGAGCAGTACTTC.

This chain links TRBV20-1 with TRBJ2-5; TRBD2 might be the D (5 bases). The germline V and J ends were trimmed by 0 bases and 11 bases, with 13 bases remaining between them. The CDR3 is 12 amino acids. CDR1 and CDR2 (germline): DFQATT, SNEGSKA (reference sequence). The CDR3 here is CSARDNAGEQYF. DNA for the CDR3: TGCAGTGCTAGAGATAACGCGGGTGAGCAGTACTTC.

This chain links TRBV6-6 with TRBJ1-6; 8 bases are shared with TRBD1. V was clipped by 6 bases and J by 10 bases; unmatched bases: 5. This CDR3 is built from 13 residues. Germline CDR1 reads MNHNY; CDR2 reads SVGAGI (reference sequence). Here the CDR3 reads CASRDRDGSPLHF. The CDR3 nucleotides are TGTGCCAGCAGGGACAGGGATGGATCACCCCTCCACTTT.

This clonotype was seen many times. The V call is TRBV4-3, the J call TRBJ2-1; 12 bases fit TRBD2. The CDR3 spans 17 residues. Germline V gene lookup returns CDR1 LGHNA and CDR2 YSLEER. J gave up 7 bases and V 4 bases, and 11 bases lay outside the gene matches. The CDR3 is CASSRFAGTSGPNEQFF. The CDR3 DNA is TGCGCCAGCAGCCGTTTTGCCGGGACTAGCGGGCCTAATGAGCAGTTCTTC.

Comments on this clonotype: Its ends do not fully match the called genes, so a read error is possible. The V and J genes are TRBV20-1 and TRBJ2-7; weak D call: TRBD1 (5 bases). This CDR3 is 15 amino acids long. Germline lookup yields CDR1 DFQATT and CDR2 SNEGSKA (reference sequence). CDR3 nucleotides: TGCAATGCTAGAGTGGAGTCAGGGAAGCCCTACGAGCAGTACTTC. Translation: CNARVESGKPYEQYF.

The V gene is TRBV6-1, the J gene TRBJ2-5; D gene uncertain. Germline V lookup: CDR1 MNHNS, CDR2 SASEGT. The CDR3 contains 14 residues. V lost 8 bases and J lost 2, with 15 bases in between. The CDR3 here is CASLRAEFQETQYF. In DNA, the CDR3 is TGTGCCAGCCTGAGAGCCGAATTTCAAGAGACCCAGTACTTC.